This T cell receptor beta chain was documented in a study of identical twins (TCRdb year 2016). A note on the overall study: TCR alpha and beta repertoires from monozygotic twins, unrelated adults of various ages and cord blood were deep-sequenced to test whether fetal clonotypes persist. To rule out contamination, replicate twin experiments were performed at different times with different library preparation protocols.

Every donor in the study was a healthy Caucasian. Miltenyi CD45RO+ enrichment and human naive T-cell isolation kits were used to isolate memory (CD45RO+) and naive T cells from PBMC. This clonotype was counted ten times or more. No antigen is known for it. Per-base quality was not reported, and no clone a single base away is much larger than it. Unmatched junction bases come to 8, with V trimmed by 7 bases and J by 5 bases. As encoded in the germline V gene, CDR1 is ENHRY while CDR2 is SYGVKD. From cysteine to phenylalanine, the CDR3 is 14 amino acids long. Only the CDR3 region is kept as DNA, spanning 42 bases read in frame from base 1. Study-wide findings and limitations: Abundant cord blood beta clonotypes had fewer insertions, young adult naive repertoires showed a similar but weaker trend, and memory repertoires showed no such trend. Out-of-frame TCR alpha sharing in monozygotic twins was systematically underestimated by recombination models, whereas sharing between unrelated individuals was in agreement with the recombination models. Compared with coincidental sharing between unrelated individuals, an excess of low generation-probability sequences was observed among out-of-frame TCR alpha sequences shared between twins. Invariant T cells such as MAIT and iNKT could partly confound zero-insertion analyses, though diverse VJ usage argued against this for most clonotypes. Conclusions relied on cross-sectional statistical analysis, since the same donors could not be followed over many years. The excess sharing between twins in beta out-of-frame sequences was weaker because fewer shared sequences reduced the signal-to-noise ratio.

Receptor amplification or capture employed 5' RACE. The instrument given in TCRdb is Illumina HiSeq 2000. A universal primer binding site was added through template switching, and the final cDNA carried a unique molecular identifier so that TCR cDNA molecules could be counted accurately. First-strand cDNA for TCR alpha and beta chains was synthesized from specific primers in the conserved constant-segment region. To control for contamination, each cDNA library was double barcoded with a SMART-Mk sample barcode plus Illumina barcodes. TruSeq adapter sequences and Illumina sample barcodes were added in two successive PCR steps. Sequencing of the TCR alpha and beta cDNA libraries was done on the Illumina HiSeq platform using custom primers. Regarding the original processing steps: Unique molecular identifiers were extracted from raw reads with MiGEC, and CDR3 positions were determined with MiXCR. Recombination models were inferred per individual with the repgenHMM and IGoR tools using an EM algorithm. The tcR package in R was used for shared clonotype analysis, with sharing normalized by the product of cloneset sizes. Out-of-frame nonproductive sequences were analyzed to study raw recombination free of thymic and clonal selection effects. TCRdb handled the public reads itself, with Q25 trimming in fastp and clone calling in MiXCR, and kept productive beta chains. CDR3 protein sequences are deduplicated, and each keeps its most common genes and DNA. V and J calls and clone size were set by TCRdb, not the authors. The sample table holds 150,000 or so distinct CDR3 sequences, of which 3% to 4.5% were seen once. The ten largest clonotypes hold more than 7% of the sample.

The source of this sequence is a man between 18 and 35 years old in good health. The chain is made from TRBV10-3 and TRBJ2-1, and 7 junctional nucleotides match TRBD1. Material for sequencing was memory T cells sorted from blood. The cell subset or site label, as the study defines it: CD45RO+ enriched T cells. The CDR3 protein: CAINVGQAHNEQFF. The DNA sequence follows: TGTGCCATCAACGTCGGACAGGCTCACAATGAGCAGTTCTTC.